Sequencing of this T cell receptor beta chain was carried out in a study of blood T cells in healthy people across ages (dated by TCRdb to between 2014 and 2017). Regarding the complete study: Template switching captured roughly one uniquely barcoded TCR beta cDNA molecule per two T cells in model experiments. To track age-related changes in TCR beta repertoire diversity, the study relied on deep sequencing normalized with unique cDNA molecular identifiers. The donors were split into four age groups: young (average around 15 years), middle-aged (39), aged (more than 55) and long-lived (roughly 77). Donors of different ages were randomly distributed across sequencing lanes to avoid experimental bias. Two additional independent replicas of 1 million unique cDNA reads from the same blood draw were analyzed for two donors (one aged 18 to 30 and one aged 80 or older).

Summary of the overall study and its limitations: As age increased, observed TCR beta diversity per million T cells dropped in a roughly linear way, and a significant reduction was already evident by age around 41. Compared with the aged group, more naive CD4+ T cells, fewer expanded clones and increased TCR diversity were shown by the long-lived group, suggesting age selection. Estimates of total diversity based on one million sequenced T cells were considered lower bounds and underestimates. The CMV infection status of donors was not known, potentially confounding age-related changes in expanded clonotypes. The percentage of naive T cells measured by flow cytometry correlated strongly with observed TCR beta diversity. Conclusive comparison of naive and antigen-experienced compartments was prevented by the profiling of bulk unsorted PBMCs.

Counted from cysteine to phenylalanine, this CDR3 has 16 amino acids. Only the CDR3 part of the read is kept: 48 bases, read in frame from the first base. V and J are truncated by 1 base and 0 bases respectively, leaving an intervening sequence of 12 bases. The germline V gene gives CDR1 as SGHTA and CDR2 as FQGNSA. The roughly 42 donors, aged 6 to 90 years, were systemically healthy Caucasian individuals from Russia. About 10 milliliters of peripheral blood were collected from each donor into EDTA-treated Vacutainer tubes. Ficoll-Paque density-gradient centrifugation was used to isolate PBMCs, with at least 6.5 million obtained per sample. Trizol reagent was used to extract total RNA from the PBMCs, yielding at least 5 micrograms per sample. For every donor, flow cytometry on a PBMC aliquot measured the percentage of naive CD45RAhigh/CD27high T cells. The library was produced with 5' RACE. These reads were obtained on an Illumina HiSeq 2500. A second roughly 6 to 12 cycle PCR used a sample-barcoded 5' primer and a J-beta primer mix. Each TCR beta cDNA molecule received a unique molecular identifier from a template-switch 5' adaptor carrying 12 random nucleotides. Each sample yielded at least 2.5 million CDR3-containing paired-end reads. First-strand cDNA synthesis was performed from all RNA using the Mint cDNA synthesis kit, with priming by a TRBC-specific oligonucleotide. Following uracil-DNA glycosylase treatment, a first 18-cycle PCR with universal primers M1SS and BC2_uni_R was performed on all cDNA. The original methods were these. For normalization, 1 million high-quality reads, each with a distinct molecular identifier, were randomly selected from each sample. Instead of being binned into consensus sequences, reads that shared molecular identifiers were thrown out. CDR3 identification, clonotype clustering and error correction used MiTCR with a Q25 quality threshold and the strictest error-elimination algorithm. A nonparametric unseen species model with Euler transformation was used to estimate a lower bound on total TCR beta diversity. TCRdb cleaned the public reads at Q25 with fastp, built clones with MiXCR and kept in-frame beta chains. Identical CDR3 protein sequences are pooled into one entry, listed with their most common genes and DNA. These V and J calls are TCRdb output, not the study's own analysis. The table for this sample lists 1.5 million to 2 million distinct CDR3 sequences; roughly 28% of them were counted only once. About 7.7% of the sample rests with the top ten.

Note on this clonotype: Which antigen it targets is not known. No quality values exist for individual bases; no much larger clone is one base distant.

Sequencing used blood. This sequence was found in a woman between 25 and 40 years old in good health. The sequence links TRBV7-2 to TRBJ1-2, with the D segment identity uncertain. The CDR3 protein: CASSLGGAAANYGYTF. At the DNA level, the sequence is TGTGCCAGCAGCTTAGGGGGTGCCGCCGCTAACTATGGCTACACCTTC. Reference TRBV7-2 and TRBJ1-2 genes cover what lies past the CDR3, so the full variable domain is GAGVSQSPSNKVTEKGKDVELRCDPISGHTALYWYRQSLGQGLEFLIYFQGNSAPDKSGLPSDRFSAERTGGSVSTLTIQRTQQEDSAVYLCASSLGGAAANYGYTFGSGTRLTVV.